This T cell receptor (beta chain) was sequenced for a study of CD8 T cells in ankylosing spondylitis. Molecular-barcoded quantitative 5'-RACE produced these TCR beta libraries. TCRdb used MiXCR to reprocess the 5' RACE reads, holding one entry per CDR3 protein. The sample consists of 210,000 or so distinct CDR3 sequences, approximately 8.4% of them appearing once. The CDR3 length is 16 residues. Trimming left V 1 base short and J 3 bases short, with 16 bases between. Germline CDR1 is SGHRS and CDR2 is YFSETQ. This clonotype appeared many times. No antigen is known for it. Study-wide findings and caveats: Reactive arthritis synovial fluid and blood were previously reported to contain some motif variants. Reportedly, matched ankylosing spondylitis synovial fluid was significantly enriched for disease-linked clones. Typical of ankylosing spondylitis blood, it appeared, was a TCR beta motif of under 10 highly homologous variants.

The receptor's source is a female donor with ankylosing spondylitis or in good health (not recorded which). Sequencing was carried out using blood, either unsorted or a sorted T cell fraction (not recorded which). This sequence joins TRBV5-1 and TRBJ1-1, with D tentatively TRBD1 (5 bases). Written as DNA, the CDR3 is TGCGCCAGCAGCTTGAGGGATCGTAAGGGGTACACTGAAGCTTTCTTT. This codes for CASSLRDRKGYTEAFF. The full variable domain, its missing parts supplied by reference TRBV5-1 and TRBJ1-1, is KAGVTQTPRYLIKTRGQQVTLSCSPISGHRSVSWYQQTPGQGLQFLFEYFSETQRNKGNFPGRFSGRQFSNSRSEMNVSTLELGDSALYLCASSLRDRKGYTEAFFGQGTRLTVV.